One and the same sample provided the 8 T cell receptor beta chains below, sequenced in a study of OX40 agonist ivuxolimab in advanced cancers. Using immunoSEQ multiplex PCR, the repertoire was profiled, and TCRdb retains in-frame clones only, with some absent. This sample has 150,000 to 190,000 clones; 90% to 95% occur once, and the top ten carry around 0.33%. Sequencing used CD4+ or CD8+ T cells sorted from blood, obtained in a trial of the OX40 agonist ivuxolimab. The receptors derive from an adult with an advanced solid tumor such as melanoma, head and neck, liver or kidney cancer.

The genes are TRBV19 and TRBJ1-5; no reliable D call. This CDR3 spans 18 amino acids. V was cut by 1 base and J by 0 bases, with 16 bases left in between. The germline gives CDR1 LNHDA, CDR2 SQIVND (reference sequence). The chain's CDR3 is CASSIGWRAGSSNQPQHF. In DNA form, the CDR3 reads TGTGCCAGTAGTATAGGTTGGAGGGCAGGAAGTAGCAATCAGCCCCAGCATTTT.

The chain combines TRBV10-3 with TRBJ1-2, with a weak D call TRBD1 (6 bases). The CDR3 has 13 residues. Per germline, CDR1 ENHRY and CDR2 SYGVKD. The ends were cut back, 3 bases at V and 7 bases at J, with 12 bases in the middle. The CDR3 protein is CAISDQGMGGYTF. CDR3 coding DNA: TGTGCCATCAGTGATCAGGGGATGGGTGGCTACACCTTC.

The CDR3 protein is CASSRDRGRTLQYGYTF. CDR3 DNA sequence: TGTGCCAGTAGTAGAGACAGGGGGCGGACTCTCCAATATGGCTACACCTTC. The chain is built from TRBV19 and TRBJ1-2; TRBD1 matches 10 bases. J lost 5 bases, V lost 4 bases, and 13 bases had no gene match. The V gene's germline CDR1 is LNHDA and CDR2 SQIVND (reference sequence). The CDR3 is made up of 17 amino acids.

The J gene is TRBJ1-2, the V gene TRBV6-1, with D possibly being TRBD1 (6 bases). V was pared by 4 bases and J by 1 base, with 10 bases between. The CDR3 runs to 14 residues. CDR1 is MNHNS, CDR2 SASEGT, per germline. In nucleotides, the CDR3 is TGTGCCAGCAGTGCCCAGGGGAGTAACTATGGCTACACCTTC. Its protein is CASSAQGSNYGYTF.

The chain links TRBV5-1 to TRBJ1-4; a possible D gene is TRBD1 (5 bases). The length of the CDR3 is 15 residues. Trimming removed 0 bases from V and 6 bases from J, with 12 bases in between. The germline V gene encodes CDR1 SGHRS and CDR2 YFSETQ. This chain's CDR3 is CASSLAPGGDEKLFF. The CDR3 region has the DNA TGCGCCAGCAGCTTGGCCCCCGGAGGGGATGAAAAACTGTTTTTT.

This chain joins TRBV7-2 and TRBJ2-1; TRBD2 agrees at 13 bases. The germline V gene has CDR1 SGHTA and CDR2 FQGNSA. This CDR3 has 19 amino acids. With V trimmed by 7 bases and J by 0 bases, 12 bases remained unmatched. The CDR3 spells CASTPVEGLAGLSYNEQFF. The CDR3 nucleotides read TGTGCCAGCACCCCCGTTGAGGGACTAGCGGGGCTCTCCTACAATGAGCAGTTCTTC. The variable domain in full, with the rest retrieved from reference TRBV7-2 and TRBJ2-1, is GAGVSQSPSNKVTEKGKDVELRCDPISGHTALYWYRQSLGQGLEFLIYFQGNSAPDKSGLPSDRFSAERTGGSVSTLTIQRTQQEDSAVYLCASTPVEGLAGLSYNEQFFGPGTRLTVL.

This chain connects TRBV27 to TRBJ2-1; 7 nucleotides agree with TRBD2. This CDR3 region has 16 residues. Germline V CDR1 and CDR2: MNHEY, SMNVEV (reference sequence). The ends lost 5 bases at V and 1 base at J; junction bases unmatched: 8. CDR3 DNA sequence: TGTGCCAGCAGTCCCCTAGCGGTTGGGTCCTACAATGAGCAGTTCTTC. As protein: CASSPLAVGSYNEQFF.

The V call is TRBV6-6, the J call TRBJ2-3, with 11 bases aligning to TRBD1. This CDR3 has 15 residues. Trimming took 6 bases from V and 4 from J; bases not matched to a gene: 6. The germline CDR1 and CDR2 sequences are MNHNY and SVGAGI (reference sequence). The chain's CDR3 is CASSSAGQGADTQYF. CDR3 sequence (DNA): TGTGCCAGCAGCTCCGCGGGACAGGGGGCAGATACGCAGTATTTT.